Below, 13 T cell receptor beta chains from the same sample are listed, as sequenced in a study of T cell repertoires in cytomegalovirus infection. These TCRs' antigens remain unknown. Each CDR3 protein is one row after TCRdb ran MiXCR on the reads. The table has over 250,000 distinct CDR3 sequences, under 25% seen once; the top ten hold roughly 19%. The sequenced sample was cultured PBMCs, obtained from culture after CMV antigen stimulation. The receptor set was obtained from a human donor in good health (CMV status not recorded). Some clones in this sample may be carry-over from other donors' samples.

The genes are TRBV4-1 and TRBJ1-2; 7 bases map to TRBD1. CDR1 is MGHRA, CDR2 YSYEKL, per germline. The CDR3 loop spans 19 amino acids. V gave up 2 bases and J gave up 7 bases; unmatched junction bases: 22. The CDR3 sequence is CASSQNLPTGSLGSGGYTF. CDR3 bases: TGCGCCAGCAGCCAAAATCTACCGACAGGGAGTTTGGGGAGTGGTGGCTACACCTTC.

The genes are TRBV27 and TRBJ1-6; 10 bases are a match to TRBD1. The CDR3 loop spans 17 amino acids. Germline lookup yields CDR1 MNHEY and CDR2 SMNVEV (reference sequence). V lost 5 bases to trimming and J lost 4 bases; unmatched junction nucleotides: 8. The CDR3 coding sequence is TGTGCCAGCAGTCGCTCGGGACAGGGGACTTATAATTCACCCCTCCACTTT. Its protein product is CASSRSGQGTYNSPLHF.

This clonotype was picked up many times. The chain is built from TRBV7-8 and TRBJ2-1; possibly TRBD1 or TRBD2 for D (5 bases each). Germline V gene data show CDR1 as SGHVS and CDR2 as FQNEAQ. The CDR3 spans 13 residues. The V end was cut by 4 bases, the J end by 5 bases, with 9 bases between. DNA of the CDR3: TGTGCCAGCAGCTCACTAGGGGACAATGAGCAGTTCTTC. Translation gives CASSSLGDNEQFF.

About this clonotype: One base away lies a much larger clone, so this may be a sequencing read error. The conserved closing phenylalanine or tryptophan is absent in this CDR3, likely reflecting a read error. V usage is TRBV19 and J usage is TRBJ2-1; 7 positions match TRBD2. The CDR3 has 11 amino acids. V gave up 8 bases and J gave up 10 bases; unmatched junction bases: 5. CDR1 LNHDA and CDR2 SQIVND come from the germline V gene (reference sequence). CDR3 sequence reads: CASRGDREQFL. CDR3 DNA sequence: TGTGCCAGTCGGGGGGATAGAGAGCAGTTCCTC.

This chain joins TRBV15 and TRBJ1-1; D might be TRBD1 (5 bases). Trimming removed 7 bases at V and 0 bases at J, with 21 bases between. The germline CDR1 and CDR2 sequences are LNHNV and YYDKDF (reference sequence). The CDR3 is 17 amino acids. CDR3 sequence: CATIDRTKNIMNTEAFF. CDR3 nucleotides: TGTGCCACCATTGACAGAACAAAAAATATCATGAACACTGAAGCTTTCTTT. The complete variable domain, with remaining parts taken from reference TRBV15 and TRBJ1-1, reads DAMVIQNPRYQVTQFGKPVTLSCSQTLNHNVMYWYQQKSSQAPKLLFHYYDKDFNNEADTPDNFQSRRPNTSFCFLDIRSPGLGDTAMYLCATIDRTKNIMNTEAFFGQGTRLTVV.

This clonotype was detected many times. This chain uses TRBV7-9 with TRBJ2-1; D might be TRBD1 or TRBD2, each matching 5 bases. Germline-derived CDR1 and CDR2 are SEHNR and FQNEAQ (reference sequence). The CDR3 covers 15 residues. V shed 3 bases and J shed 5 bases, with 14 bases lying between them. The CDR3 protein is CASSFRPGANNEQFF. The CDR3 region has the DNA TGTGCCAGCAGCTTCCGTCCCGGGGCTAACAATGAGCAGTTCTTC.

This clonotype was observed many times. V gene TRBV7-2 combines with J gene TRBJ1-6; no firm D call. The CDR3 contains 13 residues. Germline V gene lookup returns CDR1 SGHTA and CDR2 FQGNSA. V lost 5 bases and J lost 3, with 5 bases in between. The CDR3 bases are TGTGCCAGCAGCGTCAACTATAATTCACCCCTCCACTTT. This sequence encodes CASSVNYNSPLHF.

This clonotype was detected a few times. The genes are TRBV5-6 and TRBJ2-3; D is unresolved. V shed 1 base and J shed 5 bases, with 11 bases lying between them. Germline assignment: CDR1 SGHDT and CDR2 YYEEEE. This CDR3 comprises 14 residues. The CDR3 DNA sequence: TGTGCCAGCAGCTTGAGTCCAACGGGAGATACGCAGTATTTT. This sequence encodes CASSLSPTGDTQYF.

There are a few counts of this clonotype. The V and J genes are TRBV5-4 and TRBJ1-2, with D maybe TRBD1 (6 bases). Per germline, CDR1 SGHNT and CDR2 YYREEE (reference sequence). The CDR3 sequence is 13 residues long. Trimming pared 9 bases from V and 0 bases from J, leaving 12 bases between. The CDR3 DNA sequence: TGTGCCATCGGGACATCTCCTAACTATGGCTACACCTTC. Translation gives CAIGTSPNYGYTF.

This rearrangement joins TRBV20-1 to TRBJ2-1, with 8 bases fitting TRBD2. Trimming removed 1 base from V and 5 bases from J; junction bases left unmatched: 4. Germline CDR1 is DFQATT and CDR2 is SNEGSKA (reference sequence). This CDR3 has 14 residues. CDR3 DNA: TGCAGTGCTAGAGGGCTAGCGGGTAACAATGAGCAGTTCTTC. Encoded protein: CSARGLAGNNEQFF.

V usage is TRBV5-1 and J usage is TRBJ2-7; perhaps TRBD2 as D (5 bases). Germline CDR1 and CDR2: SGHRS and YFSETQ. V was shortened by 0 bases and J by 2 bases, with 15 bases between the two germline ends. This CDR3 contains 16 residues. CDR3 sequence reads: CASSLDPGGSPYEQYF. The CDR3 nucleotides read TGCGCCAGCAGCTTGGACCCGGGTGGGAGCCCCTACGAGCAGTACTTC.

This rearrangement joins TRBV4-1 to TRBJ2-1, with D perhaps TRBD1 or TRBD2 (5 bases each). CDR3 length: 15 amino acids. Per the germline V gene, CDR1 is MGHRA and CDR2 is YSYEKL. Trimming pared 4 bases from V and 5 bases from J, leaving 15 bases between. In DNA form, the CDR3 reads TGCGCCAGCAGCCGCCTGGGGCTAGCAAACAATGAGCAGTTCTTC. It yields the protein CASSRLGLANNEQFF.

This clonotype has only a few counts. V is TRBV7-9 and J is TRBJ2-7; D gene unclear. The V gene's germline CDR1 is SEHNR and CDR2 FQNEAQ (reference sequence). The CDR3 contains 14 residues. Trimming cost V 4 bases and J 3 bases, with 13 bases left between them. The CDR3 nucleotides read TGTGCCAGCAGCTGGCCGGGTAACAACTACGAGCAGTACTTC. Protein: CASSWPGNNYEQYF.